Listed here is a single T cell receptor beta chain. This sample was taken from a study of monozygotic twins with inflammatory bowel disease. The CDR3 runs 18 residues. Germline loops: CDR1 LNHDA, CDR2 SQIVND (reference sequence). Reanalyzing the 5' RACE reads, TCRdb keeps one entry per CDR3 protein, without DNA. This listing includes approximately 400,000 distinct CDR3 sequences. The sample comprised blood. The rearrangement links TRBV19 to TRBJ2-2; without DNA, the TCRdb call of TRBD1 cannot be checked. This clonotype was sampled from a human donor with ulcerative colitis or Crohn's disease, or a healthy co-twin of an affected twin (not recorded which). The CDR3 reads CASSILSQGRANTGELFF. The full variable domain, completed using reference TRBV19 and TRBJ2-2, is DGGITQSPKYLFRKEGQNVTLSCEQNLNHDAMYWYRQDPGQGLRLIYYSQIVNDFQKGDIAEGYSVSREKKESFPLTVTSAQKNPTAFYLCASSILSQGRANTGELFFGEGSRLTVL.